This TCR beta chain was recovered during a study of blood T cell repertoires in COVID-19. Across the whole study: T cells, B-cell-depleted T cells, or PBMCs provided the cDNA or gDNA that served as material.

Original handling: Reference gene primer amplification gave estimated nucleated cell counts. The table came from immunoSEQ multiplex PCR; TCRdb's copy has only in-frame clones and leaves some out. V and J calls and clone size are copied from that table; D and trimming were computed from the DNA. The sample lists some 180,000 clones; over 70% were seen once. Per germline, CDR1 MNHEY and CDR2 SMNVEV (reference sequence). V was shortened by 6 bases and J by 1 base, with 15 bases between the two germline ends. CDR3 length: 15 residues. Source material: peripheral blood. The chain carries TRBV27 and TRBJ1-1, with D possibly being TRBD1 (5 bases). This sequence was found in a man in his fifties or sixties with acute or convalescent COVID-19. In DNA, the CDR3 is TGTGCCAGCAGCCCATTGGGGGGGACGAACACTGAAGCTTTCTTT. Protein: CASSPLGGTNTEAFF.